This T cell receptor (beta chain) originates from a study of blood T cell repertoires in COVID-19. At the level of the study: From the United States, Italy and Spain came samples of acute and convalescent COVID-19. PBMCs, B-cell-depleted T cells, or T cells were the source of the cDNA or gDNA that made up the material.

Per the original methods: It was from reference gene primer amplification that nucleated cell counts were estimated. The method was immunoSEQ multiplex PCR; TCRdb's version includes in-frame clones alone and lacks a portion of them. The DNA gave D and trimming, while V, J and clone size come from that table. Of some 120,000 clones detected, more than 75% appear once; the ten largest clones hold 3.5% to 5.5%. The CDR3 is made up of 13 amino acids. Trimming took off 4 bases at V and 7 bases at J, with 11 bases between the two ends. Germline V gene sequence: CDR1 SEHNR, CDR2 FQNEAQ (reference sequence). The Seattle site enrolled patients during active infection and followed them longitudinally.

This TCR derives from a man aged 55 to 70 with COVID-19, enrolled during active disease. Specimen: peripheral blood. The rearrangement joins TRBV7-9 to TRBJ2-1; the D gene is possibly TRBD2 (6 bases). In DNA form, the CDR3 reads TGTGCCAGCAGCTCTTGGAGGGGTAATGAGCAGTTCTTC. Its protein is CASSSWRGNEQFF.